The 15 T cell receptor beta chains below come from one sample, sequenced in a study of blood T cell repertoires in COVID-19. The data were produced by immunoSEQ multiplex PCR, yet TCRdb's version contains in-frame clones alone and is incomplete. The table shows more than 200,000 clones, with roughly 91% occurring only once. The sample was PBMCs or T cells enriched from blood (not recorded which). The receptors were gathered from a man in his thirties or forties in a cohort exposed to, infected with or recovered from COVID-19 (not recorded which).

The genes are TRBV5-6 and TRBJ2-7; no reliable D call. V was shortened by 3 bases and J by 2 bases, with 12 bases between the two germline ends. CDR3 length: 14 amino acids. The V gene's germline CDR1 is SGHDT and CDR2 YYEEEE. CDR3 DNA: TGTGCCAGCAGCTCCCGAGGAACCCCCTACGAGCAGTACTTC. Its translation: CASSSRGTPYEQYF. The full variable domain, rest sourced from reference TRBV5-6 and TRBJ2-7, is DAGVTQSPTHLIKTRGQQVTLRCSPKSGHDTVSWYQQALGQGPQFIFQYYEEEERQRGNFPDRFSGHQFPNYSSELNVNALLLGDSALYLCASSSRGTPYEQYFGPGTRLTVT.

This clone turned up a few times. The V call is TRBV15, the J call TRBJ2-5, with D possibly being TRBD1 (5 bases). Trimming removed 6 bases from V and 1 base from J, with 6 bases in between. CDR3 length: 12 amino acids. CDR1 is LNHNV and CDR2 is YYDKDF in the germline V gene (reference sequence). CDR3 protein: CATSQGQETQYF. The CDR3 nucleotides are TGTGCCACCAGTCAGGGCCAAGAGACCCAGTACTTC.

The chain combines TRBV7-8 with TRBJ1-1; 9 bases align to TRBD1. The germline V gene encodes CDR1 SGHVS and CDR2 FQNEAQ. J gave up 4 bases and V 2 bases, and 17 bases lay outside the gene matches. CDR3 size: 19 residues. The CDR3 region is CASSLPSWTGAGGGTEAFF. In DNA form, the CDR3 reads TGTGCCAGCAGCTTACCCTCGTGGACAGGGGCGGGGGGTGGCACTGAAGCTTTCTTT.

This clone appeared a few times. CDR3 sequence: CASSLGVGALVETQYF. The CDR3 region has the DNA TGTGCCAGCAGCCTCGGGGTGGGGGCATTGGTAGAGACCCAGTACTTC. The gene calls are TRBV28 and TRBJ2-5, with D maybe TRBD1 (6 bases). Looked up from germline, CDR1 is MDHEN and CDR2 is SYDVKM. The V end was cut by 6 bases, the J end by 4 bases, with 21 bases between. The length of the CDR3 is 16 residues.

This chain joins TRBV5-1 and TRBJ2-3; TRBD2 matches 14 bases. The CDR3 covers 21 residues. Germline loops: CDR1 SGHRS, CDR2 YFSETQ. J lost 3 bases, V lost 7 bases, and 22 bases had no gene match. The CDR3 DNA reads TGCGCCAGCGGGACCGCGAGGGGGACTAGCGGGAGATGGGGAGTAACAGATACGCAGTATTTT. As protein: CASGTARGTSGRWGVTDTQYF.

The chain is built from TRBV7-6 and TRBJ2-1, with 9 bases fitting TRBD2. Germline CDR1 is SGHVS and CDR2 is FNYEAQ. The CDR3 covers 15 residues. The trim removed 1 base at V and 9 bases at J, leaving 7 bases unmatched. The CDR3 nucleotides are TGTGCCAGCAGCTTAGTAGCGGGAGCTTATGGTGAGCAGTTCTTC. Protein product: CASSLVAGAYGEQFF.

This clone is a singleton in its sample. The chain employs TRBV7-8 and TRBJ1-6, with D perhaps matching TRBD1 (6 bases). Germline CDR1 reads SGHVS; CDR2 reads FQNEAQ. The V end lost 5 bases, the J end lost 7 bases, and 18 bases lay between the germline ends. The CDR3 spans 16 residues. The DNA of the CDR3 is TGTGCCAGCAGCGTTTTTTCACAGGGACGGAATTCACCCCTCCACTTT. The encoded protein is CASSVFSQGRNSPLHF.

The rearrangement uses TRBV25-1 and TRBJ2-7, with TRBD1 matching 10 bases. The CDR3 is 15 residues long. V gave up 2 bases and J gave up 2 bases; unmatched junction bases: 3. Germline V lookup: CDR1 MGHDK, CDR2 SYGVNS. This CDR3 is CASSEGQGDPYEQYF. In nucleotides, the CDR3 is TGTGCCAGCAGTGAAGGACAGGGGGACCCCTACGAGCAGTACTTC.

The chain joins TRBV24-1 to TRBJ2-1, with 9 bases that match TRBD2. This CDR3 spans 16 amino acids. V lost 0 bases to trimming and J lost 7 bases; unmatched junction nucleotides: 6. Germline lookup yields CDR1 KGHDR and CDR2 SFDVKD. CDR3 DNA sequence: TGTGCCACCAGTGATTTGCCCAGCGGGGGGTTGAATGAGCAGTTCTTC. Its protein product is CATSDLPSGGLNEQFF.

The gene calls are TRBV10-3 and TRBJ2-1; 11 nucleotides agree with TRBD2. The CDR3 runs 18 residues. V trimming: 6 bases; J trimming: 0 bases; junction bases outside the gene matches: 10. Germline CDR1 reads ENHRY; CDR2 reads SYGVKD. CDR3 in amino acids: CAIRAETSGRLSYNEQFF. The CDR3 DNA sequence: TGTGCCATCAGGGCTGAAACTAGCGGGAGACTCTCCTACAATGAGCAGTTCTTC.

The chain joins TRBV10-2 to TRBJ1-1; D is uncertain. Trimming stripped 8 bases from V and 5 bases from J, with 12 bases between. The length of the CDR3 is 12 residues. CDR1 and CDR2 from the germline V gene are WSHSY and SAAADI. The CDR3: CASSFSRTEAFF. The CDR3 DNA sequence: TGCGCCAGCTCTTTTTCACGGACTGAAGCTTTCTTT.

This chain uses TRBV5-5 with TRBJ1-2; TRBD1 aligns across 9 bases. The CDR3 contains 13 residues. Germline assignment: CDR1 SGHKS and CDR2 YYEKEE (reference sequence). The V segment lost 0 bases and the J segment 6 bases; nucleotides outside the gene matches: 0. The CDR3 DNA is TGTGCCAGCAGCTTGGACAGGGGGCATGGCTACACCTTC. It translates to CASSLDRGHGYTF.

The chain recombines TRBV27 with TRBJ2-1; 10 nucleotides align to TRBD2. This CDR3 contains 18 residues. Losses at the gene ends were 5 bases for V and 6 bases for J; bases not matched to a gene: 16. In germline, CDR1 is MNHEY, CDR2 SMNVEV (reference sequence). CDR3 sequence (DNA): TGTGCCAGCAGTCTGTCCTCTGCAGCGGGAGGGCCGGTCAATGAGCAGTTCTTC. This gives the protein CASSLSSAAGGPVNEQFF.

This clone appeared a single time. The chain carries TRBV7-6 and TRBJ2-3; 9 bases line up with TRBD1. This CDR3 comprises 18 residues. From germline, CDR1 is SGHVS and CDR2 FNYEAQ. The trim removed 6 bases at V and 1 base at J, leaving 14 bases unmatched. The CDR3 spells CASRGTGGPIGGTDTQYF. The CDR3 region has the DNA TGTGCCAGCAGGGGTACAGGGGGCCCTATAGGGGGCACAGATACGCAGTATTTT.

The CDR3 nucleotides are TGTGCCAGTAGCCTACCGACAGGGGAACAAGAGACCCAGTACTTC. Translating it yields CASSLPTGEQETQYF. V is TRBV19 and J is TRBJ2-5, with 8 bases identical to TRBD1. This CDR3 contains 15 residues. V gave up 6 bases and J gave up 2 bases; unmatched junction bases: 8. Germline values: CDR1 LNHDA, CDR2 SQIVND (reference sequence).